The clone carrying this T cell receptor (beta chain) was seen only once. What it binds is unknown. Stated treatment: some 20 received Ad26.COV2.S at low or high dose, single or two shots; roughly five received placebo; per-sample allocation not given. Vaccine and placebo recipients were sampled on day 63 after the first injection. V was shortened by 1 base and J by 2 bases, with 14 bases between the two germline ends. This CDR3 has 16 amino acids. Germline assignment: CDR1 SEHNR and CDR2 FQNEAQ (reference sequence). The data belong to a study of Ad26.COV2.S vaccination and SARS-CoV-2 variants. For the study at large: Dosing was one shot or two shots 56 days apart. Study observations and caveats: Spike-specific TCR breadth in vaccine recipients exceeded that seen in placebo recipients.

Only in-frame clones appear in the TCRdb table, and some are missing; sequencing was by immunoSEQ multiplex PCR. The data show under 500,000 clones, with over 80% seen just once and around 1.8% held by the top ten. This material consisted of peripheral blood, taken in a trial of Ad26.COV2.S vaccine versus placebo. This chain uses TRBV7-9 with TRBJ1-2; a possible D gene is TRBD1 (5 bases). The origin of this receptor is a person aged 18-65 years who received the Ad26.COV2.S COVID-19 vaccine or a placebo. The CDR3 sequence is CASSLEIGAQNYGYTF. The CDR3 DNA reads TGTGCCAGCAGCTTAGAAATAGGGGCCCAAAACTATGGCTACACCTTC.